The 27 T cell receptor beta chains presented below share a single source sample, sequenced in a study of T cell responses to AZD1222 COVID-19 vaccine. Repertoires were generated with immunoSEQ multiplex PCR, while TCRdb's copy carries only in-frame clones and drops some. The profile shows 150,000 or so clones, roughly nine tenths of them singletons. Sample: peripheral blood, taken on day 0 of AZD1222 vaccination. The source is an adult in good health.

This chain connects TRBV28 to TRBJ1-6; D gene unclear. This CDR3 has 12 residues. CDR1 is MDHEN, CDR2 SYDVKM, per germline. With 6 bases removed from V and 13 bases from J, the gap between germline ends came to 13 bases. In DNA, the CDR3 is TGTGCCAGCAGGAAGTCCTTGTTTCCCCTCCACTTT. It codes for CASRKSLFPLHF.

V is TRBV19 and J is TRBJ1-4; 9 nucleotides agree with TRBD1. CDR3 length: 13 amino acids. Trimming took 7 bases from V and 8 from J; bases not matched to a gene: 5. Per germline, CDR1 LNHDA and CDR2 SQIVND (reference sequence). The CDR3 DNA sequence: TGTGCCAGTACGGGACAGGGTCGGGAAAAACTGTTTTTT. Protein sequence: CASTGQGREKLFF.

This clone was picked up a small number of times. This chain connects TRBV7-9 to TRBJ1-1; D is unresolved. Germline CDR1 SEHNR, CDR2 FQNEAQ (reference sequence). Trimming shortened V by 7 bases and J by 1 base, and 10 bases separated the two germline ends. This CDR3 is 13 amino acids long. Here the CDR3 reads CASTSSGNTEAFF. DNA for the CDR3: TGTGCCAGCACCTCCTCAGGGAACACTGAAGCTTTCTTT.

The genes are TRBV7-9 and TRBJ1-5; D not resolved. CDR3 length equals 13 residues. V lost 5 bases and J 10 bases, leaving 15 bases between the germline ends. The V gene's germline CDR1 is SEHNR and CDR2 FQNEAQ (reference sequence). The DNA for the CDR3 is TGTGCCAGCAGCCCCCTCCCAAATCGACCCCAGCATTTT. It codes for CASSPLPNRPQHF. The entire variable domain, with the rest obtained from reference TRBV7-9 and TRBJ1-5, is as follows: DTGVSQNPRHKITKRGQNVTFRCDPISEHNRLYWYRQTLGQGPEFLTYFQNEAQLEKSRLLSDRFSAERPKGSFSTLEIQRTEQGDSAMYLCASSPLPNRPQHFGDGTRLSIL.

V is TRBV10-3 and J is TRBJ2-1; maybe TRBD2 (5 bases). CDR1 is ENHRY, CDR2 SYGVKD, per germline. The ends were cut back, 2 bases at V and 8 bases at J, with 7 bases in the middle. This CDR3 comprises 12 residues. Here the CDR3 reads CAISEERDEQFF. CDR3 DNA: TGTGCCATCAGTGAGGAGAGGGATGAGCAGTTCTTC.

The chain combines TRBV19 with TRBJ1-4; D perhaps matches TRBD1 (6 bases). Trimming removed 6 bases from V and 5 bases from J, with 16 bases in between. This CDR3 region has 15 residues. Per the germline V gene, CDR1 is LNHDA and CDR2 is SQIVND (reference sequence). CDR3 region: CASSIRTVPNEKLFF. The CDR3 nucleotides read TGTGCCAGTAGCATACGGACAGTGCCCAATGAAAAACTGTTTTTT.

The V call is TRBV7-7, the J call TRBJ2-7; D call uncertain. CDR3 length: 13 amino acids. The V gene's germline CDR1 is SSHAT and CDR2 FNYEAQ (reference sequence). V was cut by 1 base and J by 6 bases, with 10 bases left in between. In DNA form, the CDR3 reads TGTGCCAGCAGCTTAGTCAGCACGACCGAGCAGTACTTC. This codes for CASSLVSTTEQYF.

The rearrangement links TRBV19 to TRBJ2-1, with 7 bases lining up with TRBD1. The CDR3 contains 15 residues. V was clipped by 1 base and J by 8 bases; unmatched bases: 8. The germline V gene encodes CDR1 LNHDA and CDR2 SQIVND (reference sequence). The CDR3 DNA reads as TGTGCCAGTAGTATAGGGGGGCGACAGGGCCATGAGCAGTTCTTC. It translates to CASSIGGRQGHEQFF.

The chain combines TRBV7-9 with TRBJ2-3, with D hard to call. V lost 1 base, J lost 2 bases, and 19 bases lay in between. The CDR3 is 18 residues long. CDR1 is SEHNR, CDR2 FQNEAQ, per germline (reference sequence). CDR3 residues: CASSLGIRRATPTDTQYF. The CDR3 nucleotides are TGTGCCAGCAGCTTAGGAATACGTAGGGCCACCCCCACAGATACGCAGTATTTT.

The chain is built from TRBV6-2 or TRBV6-3 and TRBJ2-1, with TRBD1 as a possible D gene (6 bases). CDR3 size: 13 residues. Trimming left V 2 bases short and J 5 bases short, with 7 bases between. The germline CDR1 and CDR2 sequences are MNHEY and SVGEGT. The CDR3 DNA reads as TGTGCCAGCAGTTACAACAGGGACAATGAGCAGTTCTTC. Its translation: CASSYNRDNEQFF.

The chain is built from TRBV12-3 or TRBV12-4 and TRBJ1-2, with D hard to call. V was trimmed by 2 bases and J by 8 bases, leaving 6 bases between them. This CDR3 contains 11 residues. CDR3 in amino acids: CASSLITGYTF. DNA for the CDR3: TGTGCCAGCAGTTTAATAACCGGCTACACCTTC.

The V gene is TRBV15, the J gene TRBJ1-5; D uncertain. CDR1 LNHNV and CDR2 YYDKDF come from the germline V gene (reference sequence). The CDR3 spans 15 residues. Trimming stripped 0 bases from V and 0 bases from J, with 6 bases between. The CDR3 bases are TGTGCCACCAGCAGAGAAGGGTATAGCAATCAGCCCCAGCATTTT. Amino acids: CATSREGYSNQPQHF.

The chain links TRBV5-4 to TRBJ2-3; TRBD2 agrees at 10 bases. Per germline, CDR1 SGHNT and CDR2 YYREEE (reference sequence). The junction had 12 bases not matched to a gene; V was cut back by 4 bases and J by 1 base. The CDR3 is made up of 18 amino acids. CDR3 region: CASSQSPKGLAGTDTQYF. The CDR3 coding sequence is TGTGCCAGCAGCCAATCCCCCAAAGGACTAGCGGGCACAGATACGCAGTATTTT.

This sequence joins TRBV30 and TRBJ1-2, with 9 bases lining up with TRBD1. Trimming cost V 0 bases and J 6 bases; bases outside gene matches: 5. The CDR3 is 14 residues long. CDR1 and CDR2 from the germline V gene are GTSNPN and SVGIG (reference sequence). The CDR3 sequence is CAWSVYTGGDGYTF. For the CDR3, the DNA is TGTGCCTGGAGTGTATACACAGGGGGCGATGGCTACACCTTC.

CDR3 nucleotides: TGTGCCAGCAGCGTGGGACAGTTAGGCACTGAAGCTTTCTTT. Protein product: CASSVGQLGTEAFF. This chain joins TRBV9 and TRBJ1-1; 7 nucleotides line up with TRBD1. Unmatched junction bases numbered 5, after V lost 2 bases and J lost 4 bases. This CDR3 contains 14 residues. Germline loops: CDR1 SGDLS, CDR2 YYNGEE.

The chain couples TRBV7-9 to TRBJ1-1, with D unresolved. V was pared by 4 bases and J by 1 base, with 7 bases between. This CDR3 spans 13 amino acids. Germline lookup yields CDR1 SEHNR and CDR2 FQNEAQ (reference sequence). DNA for the CDR3: TGTGCCAGCAGCTACGGCCAGAACACTGAAGCTTTCTTT. Residues: CASSYGQNTEAFF.

This chain joins TRBV10-2 and TRBJ2-1, with D unresolved. This CDR3 spans 13 amino acids. Trimming took 10 bases from V and 0 from J, leaving 10 bases between them. The germline gives CDR1 WSHSY, CDR2 SAAADI. As DNA, the CDR3 is TGCGCCACATTAGATAGCTCCTACAATGAGCAGTTCTTC. Translated, it gives CATLDSSYNEQFF.

This clone was seen a single time. The chain employs TRBV7-3 and TRBJ1-6; weak D call: TRBD1 (6 bases). This CDR3 region has 16 residues. The germline gives CDR1 SGHTA, CDR2 FQGTGA. Trimming left V 2 bases short and J 3 bases short, with 11 bases between. CDR3 loop: CASSLSGHLYNSPLHF. CDR3 nucleotides: TGTGCCAGCAGCTTATCGGGACACCTCTATAATTCACCCCTCCACTTT.

The CDR3 DNA sequence: TGCAGCGTTCGGAGGGCTTCCACTGAAGCTTTCTTT. Its translation: CSVRRASTEAFF. The chain joins TRBV29-1 to TRBJ1-1; D uncertain. CDR1 is SQVTM and CDR2 is ANQGSEA in the germline V gene. V lost 5 bases, J lost 4 bases, and 11 bases lay in between. CDR3 length equals 12 residues.

V and J are TRBV12-3 or TRBV12-4 and TRBJ2-5, with D perhaps matching TRBD1 or TRBD2 (5 bases each). V was shortened by 5 bases and J by 4 bases, with 11 bases between the two germline ends. This CDR3 contains 13 residues. This CDR3 is CASSQGRGETQYF. The CDR3 nucleotides are TGTGCCAGCAGTCAGGGTCGGGGAGAGACCCAGTACTTC.

Here the CDR3 DNA reads TGTGCCAGCTCACCCCAACAGGGCCCCAATGAAAAACTGTTTTTT. Translated, it gives CASSPQQGPNEKLFF. This chain links TRBV18 with TRBJ1-4, with D tentatively TRBD1 (6 bases). Per the germline V gene, CDR1 is KGHSH and CDR2 is LQKENI. CDR3 size: 15 residues. V lost 3 bases and J 5 bases, leaving 13 bases between the germline ends.

This chain joins TRBV7-2 and TRBJ1-2, with 8 nucleotides matching TRBD1. Germline-derived CDR1 and CDR2 are SGHTA and FQGNSA. Trimming took 6 bases from V and 4 from J; bases not matched to a gene: 13. The length of the CDR3 is 16 residues. CDR3 amino acids: CASSPRASGGAYGYTF. The CDR3 DNA follows: TGTGCCAGCAGTCCTAGGGCCTCAGGGGGCGCCTATGGCTACACCTTC.

This rearrangement joins TRBV11-1 to TRBJ2-7; D is perhaps TRBD1 (6 bases). Germline values: CDR1 SGHAT, CDR2 FQDESV (reference sequence). The CDR3 is 15 amino acids. Deletions cut 5 bases from V and 0 bases from J, with 14 bases between. Written as DNA, the CDR3 is TGTGCCAGCAGCCTCGGACAGCCTAGCTCCTACGAGCAGTACTTC. Protein sequence: CASSLGQPSSYEQYF.

V gene TRBV11-3 combines with J gene TRBJ1-6; tentative D call: TRBD1 (6 bases). This CDR3 spans 14 amino acids. Trimming shortened V by 6 bases and J by 7 bases, and 13 bases separated the two germline ends. CDR1 and CDR2 from the germline V gene are SGHNT and YENEEA. In nucleotides, the CDR3 is TGTGCCAGCAGTACAGGGAGCTGGAATTCACCCCTCCACTTT. Translated: CASSTGSWNSPLHF.

The chain links TRBV5-1 to TRBJ2-1, with TRBD2 matching over 14 bases. Germline V lookup: CDR1 SGHRS, CDR2 YFSETQ. The CDR3 contains 16 residues. Unmatched junction bases numbered 2, after V lost 1 base and J lost 5 bases. In DNA form, the CDR3 reads TGCGCCAGCAGCTTGCAGGGACTAGCGGGAGACAATGAGCAGTTCTTC. Protein: CASSLQGLAGDNEQFF.

The J gene is TRBJ1-2, the V gene TRBV3-1 (or the pseudogene TRBV3-2), with D unclear. The CDR3 loop spans 15 amino acids. V lost 1 base and J lost 0, with 9 bases in between. Looked up from germline, CDR1 is LGHDT and CDR2 is YNNKEL (reference sequence). CDR3 sequence (DNA): TGTGCCAGCAGCCAAGTCTTGGGAGCTAACTATGGCTACACCTTC. Its protein product is CASSQVLGANYGYTF.

This clone was observed a few times. The V call is TRBV24-1, the J call TRBJ2-1; TRBD2 agrees at 12 bases. The germline V gene encodes CDR1 KGHDR and CDR2 SFDVKD. V trimming: 3 bases; J trimming: 9 bases; junction bases outside the gene matches: 11. The length of the CDR3 is 17 residues. The CDR3 loop is CATSDRLAGAGWGEQFF. The DNA for the CDR3 is TGTGCCACCAGTGATCGACTAGCGGGAGCGGGGTGGGGTGAGCAGTTCTTC.